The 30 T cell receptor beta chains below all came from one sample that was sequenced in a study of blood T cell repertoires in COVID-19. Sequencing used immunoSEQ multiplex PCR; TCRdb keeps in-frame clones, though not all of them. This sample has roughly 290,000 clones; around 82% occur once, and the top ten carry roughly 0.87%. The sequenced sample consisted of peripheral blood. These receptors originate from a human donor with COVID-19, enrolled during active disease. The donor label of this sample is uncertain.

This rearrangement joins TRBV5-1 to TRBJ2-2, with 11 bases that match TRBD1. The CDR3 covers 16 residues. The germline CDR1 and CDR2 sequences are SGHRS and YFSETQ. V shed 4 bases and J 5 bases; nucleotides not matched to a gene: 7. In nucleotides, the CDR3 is TGCGCCAGCAGCGACCCGGGACAGGGGGAAACCGGGGAGCTGTTTTTT. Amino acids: CASSDPGQGETGELFF.

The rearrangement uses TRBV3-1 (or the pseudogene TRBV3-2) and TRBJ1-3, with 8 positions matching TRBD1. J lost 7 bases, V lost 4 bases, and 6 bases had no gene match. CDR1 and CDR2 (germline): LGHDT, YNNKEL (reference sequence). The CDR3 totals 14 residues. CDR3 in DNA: TGTGCCAGCAGCCGCAGACAGGGGTCCAACACCATATATTTT. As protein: CASSRRQGSNTIYF.

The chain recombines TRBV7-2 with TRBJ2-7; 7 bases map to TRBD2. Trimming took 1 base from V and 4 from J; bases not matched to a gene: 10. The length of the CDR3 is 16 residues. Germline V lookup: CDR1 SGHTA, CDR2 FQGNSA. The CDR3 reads CASSLVGGTRGYEQYF. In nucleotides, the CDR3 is TGTGCCAGCAGCTTAGTGGGGGGGACGCGGGGATACGAGCAGTACTTC.

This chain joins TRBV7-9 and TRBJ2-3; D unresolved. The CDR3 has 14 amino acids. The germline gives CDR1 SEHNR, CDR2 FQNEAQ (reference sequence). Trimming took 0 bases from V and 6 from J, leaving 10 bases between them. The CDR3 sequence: CASSLAPQIDTQYF. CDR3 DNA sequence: TGTGCCAGCAGCTTAGCCCCCCAGATCGATACGCAGTATTTT.

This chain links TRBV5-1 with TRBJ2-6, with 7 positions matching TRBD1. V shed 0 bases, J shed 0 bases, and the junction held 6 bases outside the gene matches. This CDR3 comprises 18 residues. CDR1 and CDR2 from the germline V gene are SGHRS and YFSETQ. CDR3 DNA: TGCGCCAGCAGCTTGGAGGGACAGTTTAGCTCTGGGGCCAACGTCCTGACTTTC. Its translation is CASSLEGQFSSGANVLTF.

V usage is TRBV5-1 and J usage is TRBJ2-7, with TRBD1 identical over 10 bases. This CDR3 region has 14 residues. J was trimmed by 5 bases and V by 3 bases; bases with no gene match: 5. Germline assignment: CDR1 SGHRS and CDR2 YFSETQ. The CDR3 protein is CASSWGDRGHEQYF. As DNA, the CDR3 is TGCGCCAGCAGCTGGGGGGACAGGGGACACGAGCAGTACTTC.

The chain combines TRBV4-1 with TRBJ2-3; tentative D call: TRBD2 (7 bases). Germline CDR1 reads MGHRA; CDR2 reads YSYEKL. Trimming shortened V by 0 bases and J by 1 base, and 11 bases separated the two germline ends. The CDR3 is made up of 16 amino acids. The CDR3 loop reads CASSQDRGAGTDTQYF. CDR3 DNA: TGCGCCAGCAGCCAAGATCGGGGGGCCGGCACAGATACGCAGTATTTT.

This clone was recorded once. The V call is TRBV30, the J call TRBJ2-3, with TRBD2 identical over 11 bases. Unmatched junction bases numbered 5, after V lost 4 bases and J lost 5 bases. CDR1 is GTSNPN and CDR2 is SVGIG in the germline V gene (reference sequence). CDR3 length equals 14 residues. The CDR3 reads CAWNSGRAEDTQYF. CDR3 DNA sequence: TGTGCCTGGAATAGCGGGAGGGCCGAAGATACGCAGTATTTT.

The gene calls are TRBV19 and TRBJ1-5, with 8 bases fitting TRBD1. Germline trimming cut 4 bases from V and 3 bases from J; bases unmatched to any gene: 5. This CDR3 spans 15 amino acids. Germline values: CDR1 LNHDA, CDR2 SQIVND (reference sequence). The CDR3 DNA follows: TGTGCCAGTAGTACGACAGGGGCGTTCAATCAGCCCCAGCATTTT. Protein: CASSTTGAFNQPQHF.

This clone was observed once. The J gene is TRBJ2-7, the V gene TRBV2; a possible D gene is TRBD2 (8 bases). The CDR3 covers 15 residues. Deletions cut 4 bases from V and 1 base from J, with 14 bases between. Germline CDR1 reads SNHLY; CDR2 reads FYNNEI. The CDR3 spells CASSAGGGWSYEQYF. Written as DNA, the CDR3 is TGTGCCAGCAGTGCGGGAGGGGGCTGGTCCTACGAGCAGTACTTC.

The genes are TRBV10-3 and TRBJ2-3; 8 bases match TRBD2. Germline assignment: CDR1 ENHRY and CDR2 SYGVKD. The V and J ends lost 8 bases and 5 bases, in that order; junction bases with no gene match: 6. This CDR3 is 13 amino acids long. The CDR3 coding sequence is TGTGCCATCTCGGGGGGGGCAGAAGATACGCAGTATTTT. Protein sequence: CAISGGAEDTQYF.

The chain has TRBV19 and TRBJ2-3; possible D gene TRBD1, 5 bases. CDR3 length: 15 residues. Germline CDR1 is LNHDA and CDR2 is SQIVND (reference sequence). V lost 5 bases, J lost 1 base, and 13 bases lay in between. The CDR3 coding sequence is TGTGCCAGTAGTTATTCGGCAGGGCGCACAGATACGCAGTATTTT. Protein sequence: CASSYSAGRTDTQYF.

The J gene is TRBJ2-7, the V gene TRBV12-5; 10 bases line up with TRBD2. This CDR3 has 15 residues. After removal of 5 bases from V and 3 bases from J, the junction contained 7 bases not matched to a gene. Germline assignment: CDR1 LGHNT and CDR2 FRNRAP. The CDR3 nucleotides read TGTGCTAGTGGTCCTCTAGCGGGAGTTTTCTACGAGCAGTACTTC. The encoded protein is CASGPLAGVFYEQYF. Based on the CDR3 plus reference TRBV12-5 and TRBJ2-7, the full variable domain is DARVTQTPRHKVTEMGQEVTMRCQPILGHNTVFWYRQTMMQGLELLAYFRNRAPLDDSGMPKDRFSAEMPDATLATLKIQPSEPRDSAVYFCASGPLAGVFYEQYFGPGTRLTVT.

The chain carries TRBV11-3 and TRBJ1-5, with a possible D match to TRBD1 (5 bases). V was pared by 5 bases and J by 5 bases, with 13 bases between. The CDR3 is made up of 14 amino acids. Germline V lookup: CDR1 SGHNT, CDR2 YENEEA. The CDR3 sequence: CASSPRPGDQPQHF. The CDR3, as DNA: TGTGCCAGCAGCCCTCGCCCGGGGGATCAGCCCCAGCATTTT.

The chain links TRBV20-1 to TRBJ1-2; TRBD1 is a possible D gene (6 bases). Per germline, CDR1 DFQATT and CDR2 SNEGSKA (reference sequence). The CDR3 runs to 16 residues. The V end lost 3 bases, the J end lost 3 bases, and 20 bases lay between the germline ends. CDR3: CSASGGQVKLDYGYTF. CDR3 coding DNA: TGCAGTGCTAGTGGGGGGCAGGTCAAATTGGACTATGGCTACACCTTC.

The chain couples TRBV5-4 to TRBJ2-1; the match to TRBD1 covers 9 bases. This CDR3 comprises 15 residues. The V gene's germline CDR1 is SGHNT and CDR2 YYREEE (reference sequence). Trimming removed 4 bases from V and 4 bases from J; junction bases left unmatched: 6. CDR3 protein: CASSLDRGRYNEQFF. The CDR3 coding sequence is TGTGCCAGCAGCCTCGACAGGGGGAGATACAATGAGCAGTTCTTC.

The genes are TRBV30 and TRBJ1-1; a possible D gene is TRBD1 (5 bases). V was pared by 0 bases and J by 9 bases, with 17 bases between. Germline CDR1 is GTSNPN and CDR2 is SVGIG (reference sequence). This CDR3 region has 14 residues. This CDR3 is CAWSVLDQGSKAFF. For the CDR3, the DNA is TGTGCCTGGAGTGTACTGGATCAGGGTTCGAAAGCTTTCTTT. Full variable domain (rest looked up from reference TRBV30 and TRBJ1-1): SQTIHQWPATLVQPVGSPLSLECTVEGTSNPNLYWYRQAAGRGLQLLFYSVGIGQISSEVPQNLSASRPQDRQFILSSKKLLLSDSGFYLCAWSVLDQGSKAFFGQGTRLTVV.

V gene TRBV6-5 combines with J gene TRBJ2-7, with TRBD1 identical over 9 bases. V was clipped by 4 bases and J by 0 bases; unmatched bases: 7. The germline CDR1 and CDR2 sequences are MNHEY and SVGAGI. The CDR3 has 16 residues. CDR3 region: CASSSPGDRASYEQYF. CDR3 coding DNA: TGTGCCAGCAGTTCCCCCGGGGACAGGGCCTCCTACGAGCAGTACTTC.

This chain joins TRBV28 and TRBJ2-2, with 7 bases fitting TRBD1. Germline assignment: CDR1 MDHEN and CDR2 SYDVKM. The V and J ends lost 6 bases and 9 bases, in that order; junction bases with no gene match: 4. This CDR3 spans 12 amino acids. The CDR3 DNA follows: TGTGCCAGCAGAAGGGGGCCCCGGGAGCTGTTTTTT. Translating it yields CASRRGPRELFF.

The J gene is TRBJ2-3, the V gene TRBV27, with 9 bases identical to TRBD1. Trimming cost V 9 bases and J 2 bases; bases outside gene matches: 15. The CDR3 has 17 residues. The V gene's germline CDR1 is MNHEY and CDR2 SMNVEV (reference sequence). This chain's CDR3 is CASGGQGNTGHTDTQYF. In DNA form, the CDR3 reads TGTGCCAGTGGGGGACAGGGAAATACAGGGCACACAGATACGCAGTATTTT.

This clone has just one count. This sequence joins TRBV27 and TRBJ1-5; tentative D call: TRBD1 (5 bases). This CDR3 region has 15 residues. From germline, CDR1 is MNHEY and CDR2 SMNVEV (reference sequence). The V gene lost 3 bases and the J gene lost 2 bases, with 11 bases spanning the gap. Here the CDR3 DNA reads TGTGCCAGCAGTTTCCAAGGGGATGGCAATCAGCCCCAGCATTTT. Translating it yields CASSFQGDGNQPQHF.

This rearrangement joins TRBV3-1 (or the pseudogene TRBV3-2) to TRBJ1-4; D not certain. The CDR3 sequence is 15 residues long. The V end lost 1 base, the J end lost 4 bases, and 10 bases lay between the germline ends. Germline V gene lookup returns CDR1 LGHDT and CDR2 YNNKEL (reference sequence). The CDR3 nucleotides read TGTGCCAGCAGCCAAGTCTGGAGCCTTAATGAAAAACTGTTTTTT. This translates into CASSQVWSLNEKLFF.

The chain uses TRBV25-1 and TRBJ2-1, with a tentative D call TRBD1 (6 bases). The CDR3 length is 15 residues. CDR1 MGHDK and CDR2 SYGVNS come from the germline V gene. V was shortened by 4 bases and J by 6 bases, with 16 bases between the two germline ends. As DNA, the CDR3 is TGTGCCAGCAGTGGACGCTTGGACAGTACCAATGAGCAGTTCTTC. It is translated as CASSGRLDSTNEQFF.

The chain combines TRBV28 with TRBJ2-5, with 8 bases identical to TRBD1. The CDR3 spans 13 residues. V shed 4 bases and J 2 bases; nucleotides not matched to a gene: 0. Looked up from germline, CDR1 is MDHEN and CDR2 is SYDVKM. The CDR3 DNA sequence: TGTGCCAGCAGTTGGACAGGGCAAGAGACCCAGTACTTC. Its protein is CASSWTGQETQYF. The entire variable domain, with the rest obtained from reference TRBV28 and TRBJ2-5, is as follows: DVKVTQSSRYLVKRTGEKVFLECVQDMDHENMFWYRQDPGLGLRLIYFSYDVKMKEKGDIPEGYSVSREKKERFSLILESASTNQTSMYLCASSWTGQETQYFGPGTRLLVL.

The CDR3 spells CASSVGQGVYEQYF. The CDR3 DNA reads as TGTGCCAGCAGCGTAGGACAGGGAGTCTACGAGCAGTACTTC. The gene calls are TRBV9 and TRBJ2-7; TRBD1 matches 7 bases. J was trimmed by 3 bases and V by 0 bases; bases with no gene match: 3. Germline V gene sequence: CDR1 SGDLS, CDR2 YYNGEE. There are 14 residues in the CDR3.

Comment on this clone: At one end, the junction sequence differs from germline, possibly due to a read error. CDR3 sequence (DNA): TGTGCCACCAGTGACCAGGGGGCTGGCACTGAAGCTTTCTTT. It codes for CATSDQGAGTEAFF. The chain employs TRBV10-3 and TRBJ1-1; 8 bases are shared with TRBD1. The CDR3 length is 14 residues. Germline CDR1 and CDR2: ENHRY and SYGVKD.

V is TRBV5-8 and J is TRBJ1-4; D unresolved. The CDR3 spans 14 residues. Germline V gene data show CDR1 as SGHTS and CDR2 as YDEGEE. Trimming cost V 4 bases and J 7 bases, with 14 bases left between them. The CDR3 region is CASSHRRGGEKLFF. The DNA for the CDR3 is TGTGCCAGCAGCCATCGCCGGGGAGGTGAAAAACTGTTTTTT.

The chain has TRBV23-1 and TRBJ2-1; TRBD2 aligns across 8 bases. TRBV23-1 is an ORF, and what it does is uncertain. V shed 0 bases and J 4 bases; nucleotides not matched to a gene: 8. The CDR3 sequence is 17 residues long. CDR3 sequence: CASSQSPKRERYNEQFF. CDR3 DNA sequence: TGCGCCAGCAGTCAATCCCCTAAGCGGGAGAGGTACAATGAGCAGTTCTTC.

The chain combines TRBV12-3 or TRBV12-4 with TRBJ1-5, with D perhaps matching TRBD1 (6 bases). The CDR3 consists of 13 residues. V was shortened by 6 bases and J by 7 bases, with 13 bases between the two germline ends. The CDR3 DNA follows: TGTGCCAGCAGCCAAAACAGGGTCCAGCCCCAGCATTTT. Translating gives CASSQNRVQPQHF.

DNA of the CDR3: TGTGCCAGCAGCCCGGCGGGGGCGACAGATACGCAGTATTTT. Translation gives CASSPAGATDTQYF. The chain uses TRBV7-9 and TRBJ2-3; possible D gene TRBD2, 7 bases. CDR1 and CDR2 from the germline V gene are SEHNR and FQNEAQ (reference sequence). Between the trimmed V and J ends, which lost 5 bases and 3 bases, there was a span of 12 bases. CDR3 length: 14 residues.